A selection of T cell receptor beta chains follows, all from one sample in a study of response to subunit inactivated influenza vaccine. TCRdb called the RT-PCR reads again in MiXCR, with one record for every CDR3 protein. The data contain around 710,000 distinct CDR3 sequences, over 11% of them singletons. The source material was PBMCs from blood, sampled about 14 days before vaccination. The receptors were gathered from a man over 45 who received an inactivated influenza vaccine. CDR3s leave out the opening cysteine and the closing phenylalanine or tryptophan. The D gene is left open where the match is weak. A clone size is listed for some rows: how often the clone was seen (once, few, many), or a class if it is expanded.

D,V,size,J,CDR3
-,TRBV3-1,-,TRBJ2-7,ASRQISSYEQY
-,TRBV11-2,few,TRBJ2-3,ASSLSALAVVVDTQY
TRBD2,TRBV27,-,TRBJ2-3,ASSFLGGLAASTDTQY
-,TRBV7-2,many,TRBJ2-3,ASSPERVTQY
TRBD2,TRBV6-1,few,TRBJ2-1,ASWAGVYNEQF
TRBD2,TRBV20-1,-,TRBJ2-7,SAIGLAGFSYEQY
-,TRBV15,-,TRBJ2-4,ATSRVDRPDIQY
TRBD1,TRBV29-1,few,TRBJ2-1,SGGQGAYNEQF
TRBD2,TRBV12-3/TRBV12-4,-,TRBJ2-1,ASSPTSGGAYEQF
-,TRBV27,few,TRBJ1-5,ASSLRGDQPQH
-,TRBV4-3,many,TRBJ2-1,ASSIGRDNEQF
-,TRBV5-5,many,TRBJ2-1,ATGGELDRLNEQF
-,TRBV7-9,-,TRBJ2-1,ASRSRVSGGAYNEQF
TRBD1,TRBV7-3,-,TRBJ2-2,ASAWTGANTGELF
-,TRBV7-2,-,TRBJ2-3,ASSQGGGAGRDTQY
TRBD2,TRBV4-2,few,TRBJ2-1,ASSQFLAGGSYNEQF
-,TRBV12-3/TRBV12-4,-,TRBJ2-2,ASRPTPFRKAGELF
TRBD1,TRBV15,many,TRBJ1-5,ATSAGTGGRPQH
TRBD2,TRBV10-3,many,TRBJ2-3,ATQGLGAYTQY
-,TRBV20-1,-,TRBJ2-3,SARDNGGSTDTQY
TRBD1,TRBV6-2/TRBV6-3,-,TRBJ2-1,ASSRDRGRGLTYNEQF
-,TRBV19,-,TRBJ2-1,ASSKGLYNEQF
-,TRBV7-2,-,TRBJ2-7,ASSLEGIYEQY
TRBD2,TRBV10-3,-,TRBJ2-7,AISESSGRANEQY
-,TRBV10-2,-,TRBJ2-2,ASSESANTGELF
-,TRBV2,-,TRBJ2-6,ASSYIRGGANVLT
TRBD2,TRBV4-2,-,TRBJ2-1,ASSQEPSGGDEQF
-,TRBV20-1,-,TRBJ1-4,SARKGTTNEKLF
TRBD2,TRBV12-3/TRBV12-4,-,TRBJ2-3,ASSLWLAGGTDTQY
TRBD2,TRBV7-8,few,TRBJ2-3,ASSLAERDSITQY
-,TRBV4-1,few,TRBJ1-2,ASSATGQSLNYGYT
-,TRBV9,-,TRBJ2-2,ASSHTGPGELF
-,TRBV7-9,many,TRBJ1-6,ASSPGLNSPLH
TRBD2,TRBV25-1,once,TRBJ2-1,ASSVGGTSFYNEQF
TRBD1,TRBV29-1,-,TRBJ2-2,SVESRDRGNTGELF
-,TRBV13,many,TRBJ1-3,ASSLGDSSGNTIY
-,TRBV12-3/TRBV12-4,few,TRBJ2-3,ASSFIGYRTDTQY
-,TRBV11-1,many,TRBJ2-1,ASSFLYGYEQF
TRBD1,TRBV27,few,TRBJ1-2,ASSLSYRGNYGYT
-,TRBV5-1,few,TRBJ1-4,ASSLGQATGEKLF
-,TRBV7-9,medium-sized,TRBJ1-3,ASSLTRSGNTIY
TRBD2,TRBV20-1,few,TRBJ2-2,SVPGAGGLFGELF
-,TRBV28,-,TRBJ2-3,ASRPTVTDTQY
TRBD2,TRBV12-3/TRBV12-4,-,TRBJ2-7,ASRKRESYEQY
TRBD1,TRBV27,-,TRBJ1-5,ASTLSWDRESNQPQH
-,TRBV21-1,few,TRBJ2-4,ARSIVRPRGGRAKNIQY
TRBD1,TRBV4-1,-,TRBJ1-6,ASSQRTGEGSPLH
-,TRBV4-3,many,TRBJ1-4,ASTPPAGSATNEKLF
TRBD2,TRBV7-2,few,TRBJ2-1,ASSSQGGLAGVGEQF
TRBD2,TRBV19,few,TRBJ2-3,ASSNPAGTSGTDTQY
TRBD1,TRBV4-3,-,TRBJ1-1,ASSQDPRTGGYTEAF
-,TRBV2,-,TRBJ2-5,ASSEFGLETQY
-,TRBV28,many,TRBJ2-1,ASGPLAEIYNEQF
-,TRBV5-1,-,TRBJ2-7,ASSGVGGQSYEQY
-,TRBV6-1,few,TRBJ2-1,ASLDRNYEQF
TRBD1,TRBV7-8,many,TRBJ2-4,ASSRPRTGPHIQY
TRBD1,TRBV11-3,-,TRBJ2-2,ASSPNSGTANTGELF